Below are 14 T cell receptor beta chains sequenced from a single sample in a study of response to subunit inactivated influenza vaccine. Each CDR3 protein is one row after TCRdb ran MiXCR on the RT-PCR reads. The data show 550,000 to 800,000 distinct CDR3 sequences, about 15% seen once. Sequences were derived from PBMCs from blood, sampled approximately 15 days before vaccination. Every receptor here comes from a man in his fifties or sixties who received an inactivated influenza vaccine.

The chain joins TRBV12-3 or TRBV12-4 to TRBJ1-6; 10 bases map to TRBD1. This CDR3 comprises 15 residues. Trimming removed 6 bases from V and 10 bases from J; junction bases left unmatched: 9. The CDR3 DNA is TGTGCCAGCAGGGAGACAGGGGGCGCAGGATCACCCCTCCACTTT. Its protein product is CASRETGGAGSPLHF.

Only a few counts were recorded for this clonotype. This chain connects TRBV6-1 to TRBJ2-7, with TRBD1 matching over 7 bases. The length of the CDR3 is 13 residues. Trimming at V came to 6 bases and at J to 2 bases, leaving 4 bases not matched to a gene. The V gene's germline CDR1 is MNHNS and CDR2 SASEGT. The DNA for the CDR3 is TGTGCCAGCAGGCGACAGGGTCCCTACGAGCAGTACTTC. Encoded protein: CASRRQGPYEQYF.

The chain carries TRBV12-3 or TRBV12-4 and TRBJ2-3; possible D gene TRBD1, 5 bases. The CDR3 spans 15 residues. Trimming cost V 6 bases and J 2 bases, with 15 bases left between them. The CDR3 bases are TGTGCCAGCAGCCAAAGACTGGGGCCCACAGATACGCAGTATTTT. It translates to CASSQRLGPTDTQYF.

This chain connects TRBV5-4 to TRBJ2-7; 7 bases fit TRBD1. The germline V gene encodes CDR1 SGHNT and CDR2 YYREEE (reference sequence). This CDR3 comprises 16 residues. J was trimmed by 6 bases and V by 3 bases; bases with no gene match: 15. CDR3 residues: CASSSGQQSTPFEQYF. In nucleotides, the CDR3 is TGTGCCAGCAGCTCGGGACAGCAAAGCACCCCGTTCGAGCAGTACTTC.

This clonotype was picked up a small number of times. The V gene is TRBV20-1, the J gene TRBJ2-7; TRBD1 might be the D (8 bases). Per the germline V gene, CDR1 is DFQATT and CDR2 is SNEGSKA (reference sequence). The CDR3 is made up of 15 amino acids. V shed 1 base and J shed 3 bases, with 16 bases lying between them. CDR3 residues: CSARGGQGGVYEQYF. CDR3 coding DNA: TGCAGTGCTAGAGGAGGACAGGGAGGGGTCTACGAGCAGTACTTC.

There are a few counts of this clonotype. The V gene is TRBV27, the J gene TRBJ1-3; 11 bases fit TRBD1. This CDR3 is built from 14 residues. Germline CDR1 reads MNHEY; CDR2 reads SMNVEV (reference sequence). With 5 bases clipped from V and 4 bases from J, the junction kept 1 base outside the gene matches. Here the CDR3 DNA reads TGTGCCAGCAGTGGACAGGGGGCAGGAAACACCATATATTTT. Residues: CASSGQGAGNTIYF.

The V gene is TRBV12-3 or TRBV12-4, the J gene TRBJ1-1; no clear D. CDR3 length: 13 residues. V was trimmed by 6 bases and J by 4 bases, leaving 12 bases between them. CDR3 DNA sequence: TGTGCCAGCAGATCGGACCGGCTCACTGAAGCTTTCTTT. Translated, it gives CASRSDRLTEAFF.

This clonotype came up many times. This chain joins TRBV7-2 and TRBJ2-7, with D tentatively TRBD1 (6 bases). V gave up 5 bases and J gave up 6 bases, with 11 bases separating them. CDR3 length: 12 residues. The germline V gene encodes CDR1 SGHTA and CDR2 FQGNSA. The CDR3 sequence is CASSRDRFEQYF. The DNA of the CDR3 is TGTGCCAGCAGCCGCGACAGGTTCGAGCAGTACTTC.

The chain links TRBV5-1 to TRBJ2-5, with D possibly being TRBD1 or TRBD2 (6 bases each). Trimming left V 2 bases short and J 14 bases short, with 16 bases between. The CDR3 extends over 12 amino acids. Germline V CDR1 and CDR2: SGHRS, YFSETQ. As DNA, the CDR3 is TGCGCCAGCAGCTTAGACGGGGGCCAACCCTACTTC. It is translated as CASSLDGGQPYF.

A few counts support this clonotype. The chain employs TRBV7-2 and TRBJ1-3; D uncertain. The CDR3 is 16 amino acids. With 3 bases removed from V and 7 bases from J, the gap between germline ends came to 19 bases. Germline values: CDR1 SGHTA, CDR2 FQGNSA. The CDR3 protein is CASSFSQIQIANTIYF. Here the CDR3 DNA reads TGTGCCAGCAGCTTTTCCCAAATCCAAATCGCGAACACCATATATTTT.

This chain uses TRBV15 with TRBJ2-7; tentatively, D is TRBD1 or TRBD2 (5 bases each). Germline CDR1 reads LNHNV; CDR2 reads YYDKDF (reference sequence). The germline V and J ends were trimmed by 1 base and 3 bases, with 10 bases remaining between them. The CDR3 covers 14 residues. CDR3 loop: CATSRGGTGYEQYF. The CDR3 DNA is TGTGCCACCAGCAGAGGTGGGACCGGCTACGAGCAGTACTTC.

This clonotype was counted a few times. CDR3 residues: CASSQDWPGGLNIQYF. In nucleotides, the CDR3 is TGCGCCAGCAGCCAAGATTGGCCAGGGGGCTTGAACATTCAGTACTTC. This chain links TRBV4-3 with TRBJ2-4; 8 bases are shared with TRBD1. Germline-derived CDR1 and CDR2 are LGHNA and YSLEER. This CDR3 has 16 amino acids. Losses at the gene ends were 0 bases for V and 7 bases for J; bases not matched to a gene: 8.

The chain combines TRBV28 with TRBJ1-6; no clear D. The CDR3 length is 16 residues. Trimming stripped 3 bases from V and 8 bases from J, with 17 bases between. In germline, CDR1 is MDHEN, CDR2 SYDVKM. CDR3 protein: CASSLIAVKYDSPLHF. In DNA, the CDR3 is TGTGCCAGCAGTTTGATCGCGGTAAAGTACGATTCACCCCTCCACTTT.

As to this clonotype: A clone one base away is much larger, so this may be a read error. The CDR3 DNA is TGTGCCAGCAGCCCGACAGGGGGCTATGAGCAGTTCTTC. Protein: CASSPTGGYEQFF. V gene TRBV7-2 combines with J gene TRBJ2-1; 10 bases are a match to TRBD1. This CDR3 is built from 13 residues. J gave up 8 bases and V 5 bases, and 3 bases lay outside the gene matches. Germline CDR1 and CDR2: SGHTA and FQGNSA.